What follows are 14 T cell receptor beta chains derived from one specimen sequenced in a study of control samples from healthy donors and cancer patients. Sequencing used immunoSEQ multiplex PCR; TCRdb keeps in-frame clones, though not all of them. The sample has 70,000 to 90,000 clones; about 93% are singletons. Sequencing was carried out using blood. The source is a woman in her late teens or twenties in good health.

This chain uses TRBV25-1 with TRBJ1-2; D unresolved. Deletions cut 10 bases from V and 6 bases from J, with 18 bases between. The CDR3 runs to 13 residues. Germline values: CDR1 MGHDK, CDR2 SYGVNS. The CDR3, as DNA: TGTGCCATTTACGACTTCCTTATCGATGGCTACACCTTC. Residues: CAIYDFLIDGYTF.

The genes are TRBV19 and TRBJ2-1, with 11 bases that match TRBD1. The V gene's germline CDR1 is LNHDA and CDR2 SQIVND (reference sequence). CDR3 length equals 20 residues. V dropped 3 bases and J dropped 7; count of bases not matched to a gene: 20. CDR3 nucleotide sequence: TGTGCCAGTAGTATCTCTCATCCCCCCATTCCGGGACAGGGGGAAAATGAGCAGTTCTTC. Encoded protein: CASSISHPPIPGQGENEQFF.

The V gene is TRBV29-1, the J gene TRBJ1-3; a possible D gene is TRBD1 (5 bases). Germline CDR1 reads SQVTM; CDR2 reads ANQGSEA. The V gene lost 4 bases and the J gene lost 0 bases, with 7 bases spanning the gap. This CDR3 has 13 residues. The CDR3 spells CSVGGGSGNTIYF. CDR3 DNA sequence: TGCAGCGTTGGGGGGGGCTCTGGAAACACCATATATTTT.

The V call is TRBV6-6, the J call TRBJ1-2; D is possibly TRBD1 (6 bases). The V and J ends lost 6 bases and 4 bases respectively, with 18 bases between them. The CDR3 sequence is 15 residues long. The germline CDR1 and CDR2 sequences are MNHNY and SVGAGI (reference sequence). The CDR3 DNA follows: TGTGCCAGCAGCCAGCAGCAGAGACAGGCCTATGGCTACACCTTC. Translating it yields CASSQQQRQAYGYTF.

This clone appeared a single time. This chain connects TRBV5-4 to TRBJ2-1; D possibly matches TRBD1 or TRBD2 (6 bases each). Deletions cut 1 base from V and 9 bases from J, with 14 bases between. Germline V gives CDR1 SGHNT, CDR2 YYREEE (reference sequence). This CDR3 region has 14 residues. The CDR3 is CASSLLGGLGEQFF. The CDR3 DNA reads as TGTGCCAGCAGCTTGCTTGGGGGGCTCGGTGAGCAGTTCTTC.

This clone occurred once. The V call is TRBV14, the J call TRBJ2-7; D possibly corresponds to TRBD1 (6 bases). The CDR3 length is 13 residues. V was shortened by 0 bases and J by 3 bases, with 6 bases between the two germline ends. Germline assignment: CDR1 SGHDN and CDR2 FVKESK. The CDR3 bases are TGTGCCAGCAGCCAAGAACAGGGCTACGAGCAGTACTTC. The encoded protein is CASSQEQGYEQYF.

The chain combines TRBV5-8 with TRBJ2-1; D is ambiguous. The V and J ends lost 5 bases and 4 bases respectively, with 7 bases between them. The CDR3 contains 12 residues. Germline assignment: CDR1 SGHTS and CDR2 YDEGEE. The CDR3 coding sequence is TGTGCCAGCAGTTCAGAGTACAATGAGCAGTTCTTC. It specifies CASSSEYNEQFF.

The chain couples TRBV24-1 to TRBJ1-5; TRBD1 matches 8 bases. The CDR3 has 14 residues. J lost 4 bases, V lost 4 bases, and 2 bases had no gene match. Germline CDR1 is KGHDR and CDR2 is SFDVKD. The CDR3, as DNA: TGTGCCACCAGTGAAACAGGGGGGAATCAGCCCCAGCATTTT. Protein product: CATSETGGNQPQHF.

Points on this clone: At one end the junction does not follow the germline gene, possibly because of a read error. Distinct nucleotide sequences in the sample also encode this CDR3. The chain recombines TRBV13 with TRBJ2-7; TRBD1 matches 7 bases. Germline CDR1 and CDR2: PRHDT and FYEKMQ (reference sequence). This CDR3 is built from 14 residues. CDR3 residues: CASRSNRGRDEQYF. The DNA for the CDR3 is TGTGCTAGCAGATCGAACAGGGGAAGGGACGAGCAGTACTTC.

The rearrangement links TRBV5-1 to TRBJ1-5; D not resolved. Trimming pared 2 bases from V and 6 bases from J, leaving 9 bases between. The V gene's germline CDR1 is SGHRS and CDR2 YFSETQ. The CDR3 has 13 amino acids. The CDR3 is CASSFGRGQPQHF. The CDR3 DNA follows: TGCGCCAGCAGCTTTGGAAGAGGTCAGCCCCAGCATTTT.

V usage is TRBV4-2 and J usage is TRBJ2-7; 7 bases fit TRBD1. CDR1 LGHNA and CDR2 YNFKEQ come from the germline V gene. This CDR3 spans 15 amino acids. V trimming: 4 bases; J trimming: 0 bases; junction bases outside the gene matches: 6. This chain's CDR3 is CASSRRQGNSYEQYF. CDR3 nucleotide sequence: TGTGCCAGCAGCCGCCGACAGGGCAACTCCTACGAGCAGTACTTC.

The chain couples TRBV7-2 to TRBJ2-7; no reliable D call. The V gene lost 6 bases and the J gene lost 4 bases, with 13 bases spanning the gap. Per the germline V gene, CDR1 is SGHTA and CDR2 is FQGNSA. This CDR3 is built from 13 residues. Written as DNA, the CDR3 is TGTGCCAGCAGGTCGTTCACCGGTTACGAGCAGTACTTC. It yields the protein CASRSFTGYEQYF.

The chain is built from TRBV5-1 and TRBJ2-7; 8 nucleotides match TRBD2. V dropped 0 bases and J dropped 5; count of bases not matched to a gene: 7. The CDR3 is 15 residues long. Germline CDR1 reads SGHRS; CDR2 reads YFSETQ. The CDR3 reads CASSLARGATHEQYF. CDR3 nucleotides: TGCGCCAGCAGCTTGGCGCGGGGGGCTACCCACGAGCAGTACTTC. Looking up the rest from reference TRBV5-1 and TRBJ2-7 gives the full variable domain: KAGVTQTPRYLIKTRGQQVTLSCSPISGHRSVSWYQQTPGQGLQFLFEYFSETQRNKGNFPGRFSGRQFSNSRSEMNVSTLELGDSALYLCASSLARGATHEQYFGPGTRLTVT.

This chain joins TRBV28 and TRBJ1-2; perhaps TRBD1 as D (5 bases). The length of the CDR3 is 14 residues. Trimming took off 6 bases at V and 4 bases at J, with 15 bases between the two ends. Per the germline V gene, CDR1 is MDHEN and CDR2 is SYDVKM. CDR3 protein: CASRWSGQGYGYTF. The DNA of the CDR3 is TGTGCCAGCAGGTGGTCAGGGCAAGGCTATGGCTACACCTTC.